Described below is a single T cell receptor beta chain sequence and its context. The sample belongs to a study of control samples from healthy donors and cancer patients. This table comes from immunoSEQ multiplex PCR, and its TCRdb copy is limited to in-frame clones, with some not included. The top ten hold 8% of the sample, which has more than 80,000 clones, more than 85% seen once. The CDR3 covers 14 residues. Trimming cost V 0 bases and J 6 bases; bases outside gene matches: 6. CDR1 is GTSNPN, CDR2 SVGIG, per germline (reference sequence). This TCR was recovered from a man between 18 and 35 years old in good health. Sample: blood. This rearrangement joins TRBV30 to TRBJ1-2; 8 positions match TRBD1. CDR3 nucleotide sequence: TGTGCCTGGAGTGTGACAGGGGTAGGGGATGGCTACACCTTC. Translating gives CAWSVTGVGDGYTF.